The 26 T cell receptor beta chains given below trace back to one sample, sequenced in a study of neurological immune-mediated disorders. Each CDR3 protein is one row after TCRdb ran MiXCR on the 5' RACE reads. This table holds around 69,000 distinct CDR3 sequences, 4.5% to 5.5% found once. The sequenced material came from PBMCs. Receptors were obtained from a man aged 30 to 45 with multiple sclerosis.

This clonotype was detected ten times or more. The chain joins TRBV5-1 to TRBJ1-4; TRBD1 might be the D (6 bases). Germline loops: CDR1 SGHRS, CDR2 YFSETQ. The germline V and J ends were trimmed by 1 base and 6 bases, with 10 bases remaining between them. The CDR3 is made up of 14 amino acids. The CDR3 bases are TGCGCCAGCAGCTTGACAGGGACGGATGAAAAACTGTTTTTT. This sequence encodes CASSLTGTDEKLFF.

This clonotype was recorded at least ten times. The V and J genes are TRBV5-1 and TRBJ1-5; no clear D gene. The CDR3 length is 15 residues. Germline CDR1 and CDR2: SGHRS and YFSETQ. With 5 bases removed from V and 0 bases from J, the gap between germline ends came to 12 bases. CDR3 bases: TGCGCCAGCAGACGCGACTCTCGTAGCAATCAGCCCCAGCATTTT. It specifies CASRRDSRSNQPQHF.

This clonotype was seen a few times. The CDR3 protein is CASSQGEQGWNTEAFF. The DNA of the CDR3 is TGCGCCAGCAGCCAAGGGGAACAGGGATGGAACACTGAAGCTTTCTTT. The chain combines TRBV4-1 with TRBJ1-1, with D possibly being TRBD1 (6 bases). The CDR3 consists of 16 residues. Trimming took 1 base from V and 1 from J, leaving 13 bases between them. The germline V gene has CDR1 MGHRA and CDR2 YSYEKL.

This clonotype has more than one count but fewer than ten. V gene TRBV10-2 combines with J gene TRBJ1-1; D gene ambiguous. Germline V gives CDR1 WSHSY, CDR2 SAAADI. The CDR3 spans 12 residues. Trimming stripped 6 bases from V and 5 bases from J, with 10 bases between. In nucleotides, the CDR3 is TGCGCCAGCAGCCAAAGGGAAACTGAAGCTTTCTTT. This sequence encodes CASSQRETEAFF.

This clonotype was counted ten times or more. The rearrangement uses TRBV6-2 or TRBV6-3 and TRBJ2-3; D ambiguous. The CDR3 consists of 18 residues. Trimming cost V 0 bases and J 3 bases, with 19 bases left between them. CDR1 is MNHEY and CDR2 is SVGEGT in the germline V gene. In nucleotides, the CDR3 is TGTGCCAGCAGTTACTCGAGTTCGCGGCTGATCCTTACAGATACGCAGTATTTT. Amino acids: CASSYSSSRLILTDTQYF.

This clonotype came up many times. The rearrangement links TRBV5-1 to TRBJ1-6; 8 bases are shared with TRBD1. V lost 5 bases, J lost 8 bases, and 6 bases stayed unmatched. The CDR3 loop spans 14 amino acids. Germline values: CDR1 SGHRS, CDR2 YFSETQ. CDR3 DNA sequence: TGCGCCAGCAGTTCCGGACAGGGAGATTCACCCCTCCACTTT. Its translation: CASSSGQGDSPLHF. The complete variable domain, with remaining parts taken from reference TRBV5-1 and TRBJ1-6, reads KAGVTQTPRYLIKTRGQQVTLSCSPISGHRSVSWYQQTPGQGLQFLFEYFSETQRNKGNFPGRFSGRQFSNSRSEMNVSTLELGDSALYLCASSSGQGDSPLHFGNGTRLTVT.

This CDR3 is CASSHTTQAPKAFF. Here the CDR3 DNA reads TGTGCCAGCAGCCATACCACTCAGGCCCCAAAAGCTTTCTTT. This chain connects TRBV6-5 to TRBJ1-1, with D hard to call. The germline V gene encodes CDR1 MNHEY and CDR2 SVGAGI. Trimming took 6 bases from V and 9 from J, leaving 20 bases between them. The CDR3 has 14 amino acids.

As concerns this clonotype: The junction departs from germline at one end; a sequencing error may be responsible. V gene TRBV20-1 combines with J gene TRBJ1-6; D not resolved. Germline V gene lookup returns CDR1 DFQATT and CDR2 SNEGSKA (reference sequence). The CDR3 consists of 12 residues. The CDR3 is CSARSRDSPLNF. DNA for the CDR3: TGCAGTGCTAGATCGAGGGATTCACCCCTCAACTTT.

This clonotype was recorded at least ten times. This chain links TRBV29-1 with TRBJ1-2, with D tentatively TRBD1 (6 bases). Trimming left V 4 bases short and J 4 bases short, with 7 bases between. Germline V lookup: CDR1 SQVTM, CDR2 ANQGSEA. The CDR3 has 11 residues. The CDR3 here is CSVGTVYGYTF. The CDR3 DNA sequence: TGCAGCGTTGGGACAGTCTATGGCTACACCTTC.

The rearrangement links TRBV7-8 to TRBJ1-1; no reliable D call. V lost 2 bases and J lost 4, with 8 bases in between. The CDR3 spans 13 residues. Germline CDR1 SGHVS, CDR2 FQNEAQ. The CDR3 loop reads CASSLTVATEAFF. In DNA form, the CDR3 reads TGTGCCAGCAGCTTAACAGTAGCCACTGAAGCTTTCTTT.

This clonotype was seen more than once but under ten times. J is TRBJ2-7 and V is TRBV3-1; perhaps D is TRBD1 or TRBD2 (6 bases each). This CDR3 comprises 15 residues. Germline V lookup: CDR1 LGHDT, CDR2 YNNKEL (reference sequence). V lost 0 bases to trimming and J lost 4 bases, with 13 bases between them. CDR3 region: CASSQDPGARYEQYV. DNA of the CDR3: TGTGCCAGCAGCCAAGATCCGGGGGCGAGATACGAGCAGTACGTC.

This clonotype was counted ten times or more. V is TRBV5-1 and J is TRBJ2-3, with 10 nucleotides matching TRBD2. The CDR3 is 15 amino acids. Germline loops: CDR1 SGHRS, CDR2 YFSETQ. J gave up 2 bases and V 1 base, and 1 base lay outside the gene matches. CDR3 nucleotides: TGCGCCAGCAGCTTGACTAGCGGGGTCACAGATACGCAGTATTTT. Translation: CASSLTSGVTDTQYF.

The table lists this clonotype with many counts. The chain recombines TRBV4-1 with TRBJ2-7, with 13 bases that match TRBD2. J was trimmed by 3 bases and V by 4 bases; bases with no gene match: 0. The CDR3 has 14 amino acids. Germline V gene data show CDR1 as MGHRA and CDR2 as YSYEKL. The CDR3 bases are TGCGCCAGCAGCCGGACTAGCGGGGGCTACGAGCAGTACTTC. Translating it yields CASSRTSGGYEQYF.

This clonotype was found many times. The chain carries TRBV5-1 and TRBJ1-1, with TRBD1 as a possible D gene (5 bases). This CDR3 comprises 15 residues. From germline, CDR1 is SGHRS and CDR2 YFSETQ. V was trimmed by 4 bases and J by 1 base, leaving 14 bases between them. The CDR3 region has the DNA TGCGCCAGCAGCACTGGAGCAGGGCGGAACACTGAAGCTTTCTTT. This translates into CASSTGAGRNTEAFF. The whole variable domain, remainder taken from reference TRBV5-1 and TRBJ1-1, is KAGVTQTPRYLIKTRGQQVTLSCSPISGHRSVSWYQQTPGQGLQFLFEYFSETQRNKGNFPGRFSGRQFSNSRSEMNVSTLELGDSALYLCASSTGAGRNTEAFFGQGTRLTVV.

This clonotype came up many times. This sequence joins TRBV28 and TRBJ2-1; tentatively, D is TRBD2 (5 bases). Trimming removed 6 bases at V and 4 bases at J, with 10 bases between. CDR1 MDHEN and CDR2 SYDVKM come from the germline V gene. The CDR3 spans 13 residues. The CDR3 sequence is CASRTTLYNEQFF. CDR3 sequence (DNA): TGTGCCAGCAGGACTACTCTTTACAATGAGCAGTTCTTC.

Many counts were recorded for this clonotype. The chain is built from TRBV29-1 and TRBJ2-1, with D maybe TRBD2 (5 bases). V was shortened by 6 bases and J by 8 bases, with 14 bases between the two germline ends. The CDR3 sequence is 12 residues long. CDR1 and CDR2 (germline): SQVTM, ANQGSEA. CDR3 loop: CSVVGPADEQFF. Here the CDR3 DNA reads TGCAGCGTGGTGGGCCCAGCGGATGAGCAGTTCTTC.

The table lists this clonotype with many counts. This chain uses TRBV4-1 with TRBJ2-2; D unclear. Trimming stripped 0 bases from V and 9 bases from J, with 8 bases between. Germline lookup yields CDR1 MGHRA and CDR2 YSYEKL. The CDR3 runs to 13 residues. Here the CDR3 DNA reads TGCGCCAGCAGCCAAGATCTTGAGCGGGAGCTGTTTTTT. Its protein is CASSQDLERELFF.

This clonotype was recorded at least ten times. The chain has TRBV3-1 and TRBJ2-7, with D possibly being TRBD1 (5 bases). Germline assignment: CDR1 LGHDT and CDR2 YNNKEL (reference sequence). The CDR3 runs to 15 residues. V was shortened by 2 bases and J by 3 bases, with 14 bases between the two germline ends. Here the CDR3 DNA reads TGTGCCAGCAGCCAATGGGGCGGTAGAGACTACGAGCAGTACTTC. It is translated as CASSQWGGRDYEQYF.

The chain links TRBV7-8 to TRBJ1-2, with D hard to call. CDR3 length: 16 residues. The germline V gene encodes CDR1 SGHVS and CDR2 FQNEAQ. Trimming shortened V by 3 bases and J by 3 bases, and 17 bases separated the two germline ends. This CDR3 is CASSFSPQRNDYGYTF. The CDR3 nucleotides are TGTGCCAGCAGCTTCTCCCCTCAGAGAAACGACTATGGCTACACCTTC.

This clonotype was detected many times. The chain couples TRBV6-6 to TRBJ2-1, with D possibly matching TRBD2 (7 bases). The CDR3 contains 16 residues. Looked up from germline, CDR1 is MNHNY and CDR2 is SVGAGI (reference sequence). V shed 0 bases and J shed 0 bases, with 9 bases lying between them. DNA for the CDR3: TGTGCCAGCAGTTACTCGCGGGGGCCCTCCTACAATGAGCAGTTCTTC. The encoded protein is CASSYSRGPSYNEQFF.

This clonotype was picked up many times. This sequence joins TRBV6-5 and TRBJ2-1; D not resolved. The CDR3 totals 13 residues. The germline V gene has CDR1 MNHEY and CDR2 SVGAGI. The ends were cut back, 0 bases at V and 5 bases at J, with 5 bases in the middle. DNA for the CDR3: TGTGCCAGCAGTTACTCGTCTCACAATGAGCAGTTCTTC. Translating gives CASSYSSHNEQFF.

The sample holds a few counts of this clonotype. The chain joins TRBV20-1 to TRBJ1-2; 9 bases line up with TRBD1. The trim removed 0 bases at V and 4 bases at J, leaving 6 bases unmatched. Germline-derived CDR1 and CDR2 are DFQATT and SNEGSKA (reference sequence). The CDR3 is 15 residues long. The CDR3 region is CSARDRDRVSYGYTF. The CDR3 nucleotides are TGCAGTGCTAGAGATAGGGACAGGGTATCCTATGGCTACACCTTC.

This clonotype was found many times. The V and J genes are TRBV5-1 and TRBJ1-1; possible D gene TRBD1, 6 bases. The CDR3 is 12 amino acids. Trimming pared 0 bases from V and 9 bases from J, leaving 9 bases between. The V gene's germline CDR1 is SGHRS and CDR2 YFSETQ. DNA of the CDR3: TGCGCCAGCAGCTTGGGTCGGGACAAAGCTTTCTTT. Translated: CASSLGRDKAFF.

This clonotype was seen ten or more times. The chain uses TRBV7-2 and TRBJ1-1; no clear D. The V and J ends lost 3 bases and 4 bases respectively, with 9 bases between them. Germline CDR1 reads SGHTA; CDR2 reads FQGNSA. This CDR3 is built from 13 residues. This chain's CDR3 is CASSFSRSTEAFF. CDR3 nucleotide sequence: TGTGCCAGCAGCTTTTCTAGGAGCACTGAAGCTTTCTTT.

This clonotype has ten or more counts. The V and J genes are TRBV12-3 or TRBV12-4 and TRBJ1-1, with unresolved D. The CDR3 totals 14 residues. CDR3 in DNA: TGTGCTACCAGTTTTGAGATTCGGGGCACTGAAGCTTTCTTT. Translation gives CATSFEIRGTEAFF.

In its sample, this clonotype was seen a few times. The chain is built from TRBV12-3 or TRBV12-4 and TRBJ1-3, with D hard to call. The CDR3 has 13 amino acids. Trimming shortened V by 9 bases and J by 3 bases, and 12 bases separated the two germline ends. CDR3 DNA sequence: TGTGCCAGTCGTGGGATAGGTGGAAACACCATATATTTT. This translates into CASRGIGGNTIYF.